These 20 T cell receptor beta chains were sequenced from one sample in a study of blood T cell repertoires in COVID-19. The table came from immunoSEQ multiplex PCR; TCRdb's copy has only in-frame clones and leaves some out. The sample includes over 85,000 clones, around 82% of them seen just once. Specimen: peripheral blood. These receptors were collected from a woman of 80 years or more with COVID-19, enrolled during active disease.

This clone appeared a few times. DNA for the CDR3: TGTGCCACCAGCAGAGTCACAGGGCCGGGGAACACTGAAGCTTTCTTT. Amino acid sequence: CATSRVTGPGNTEAFF. This chain joins TRBV15 and TRBJ1-1; D may be TRBD1 (6 bases). The CDR3 length is 16 residues. The germline gives CDR1 LNHNV, CDR2 YYDKDF (reference sequence). The ends were cut back, 1 base at V and 1 base at J, with 13 bases in the middle.

The chain links TRBV7-6 to TRBJ2-3, with a weak D call TRBD1 (5 bases). The CDR3 extends over 16 amino acids. Trimming took off 1 base at V and 2 bases at J, with 13 bases between the two ends. Germline CDR1 SGHVS, CDR2 FNYEAQ. This chain's CDR3 is CASSLVVQGTTDTQYF. CDR3 sequence (DNA): TGTGCCAGCAGCTTAGTTGTTCAGGGCACCACAGATACGCAGTATTTT.

This clone turned up a few times. This chain links TRBV11-3 with TRBJ1-1; maybe TRBD1 (5 bases). V lost 2 bases and J 5 bases, leaving 9 bases between the germline ends. Germline V lookup: CDR1 SGHNT, CDR2 YENEEA. The CDR3 length is 13 residues. The CDR3 reads CASSLMEGTEAFF. In DNA form, the CDR3 reads TGTGCCAGCAGCTTAATGGAGGGGACTGAAGCTTTCTTT. Full variable domain (outside the CDR3, taken from reference TRBV11-3 and TRBJ1-1): EAGVVQSPRYKIIEKKQPVAFWCNPISGHNTLYWYLQNLGQGPELLIRYENEEAVDDSQLPKDRFSAERLKGVDSTLKIQPAELGDSAVYLCASSLMEGTEAFFGQGTRLTVV.

This chain links TRBV19 with TRBJ2-7; D might be TRBD1 (5 bases). Per germline, CDR1 LNHDA and CDR2 SQIVND (reference sequence). There are 12 residues in the CDR3. The V end was cut by 7 bases, the J end by 4 bases, with 11 bases between. This chain's CDR3 is CASKDRDYEQYF. The CDR3 bases are TGTGCCAGTAAAGACAGAGATTACGAGCAGTACTTC.

This sequence joins TRBV10-3 and TRBJ2-5; D might be TRBD1 (5 bases). CDR1 and CDR2 from the germline V gene are ENHRY and SYGVKD. V was pared by 3 bases and J by 6 bases, with 17 bases between. The CDR3 runs to 15 residues. The DNA of the CDR3 is TGTGCCATCAGTGATCCTCGGACAAGCCTTAAGACCCAGTACTTC. Translation: CAISDPRTSLKTQYF.

V gene TRBV28 combines with J gene TRBJ2-3; D possibly corresponds to TRBD2 (6 bases). With 6 bases removed from V and 6 bases from J, the gap between germline ends came to 16 bases. From germline, CDR1 is MDHEN and CDR2 SYDVKM. The CDR3 covers 14 residues. The CDR3 spells CASRDGGPGDTQYF. The CDR3 nucleotides read TGTGCCAGCAGAGATGGAGGGCCTGGGGATACGCAGTATTTT. Full variable domain (remainder filled in from reference TRBV28 and TRBJ2-3): DVKVTQSSRYLVKRTGEKVFLECVQDMDHENMFWYRQDPGLGLRLIYFSYDVKMKEKGDIPEGYSVSREKKERFSLILESASTNQTSMYLCASRDGGPGDTQYFGPGTRLTVL.

This sequence joins TRBV2 and TRBJ2-7; D is undetermined. The ends were cut back, 6 bases at V and 2 bases at J, with 8 bases in the middle. Germline V CDR1 and CDR2: SNHLY, FYNNEI. The CDR3 is 12 amino acids. The CDR3 DNA reads TGTGCCAGCAGACCGGTTGCCTACGAGCAGTACTTC. Protein sequence: CASRPVAYEQYF.

This clone showed up just a few times. The chain joins TRBV29-1 to TRBJ2-3, with D maybe TRBD2 (6 bases). Trimming removed 6 bases from V and 2 bases from J, with 12 bases in between. Germline values: CDR1 SQVTM, CDR2 ANQGSEA. There are 13 residues in the CDR3. The CDR3 loop is CSVRGLNTDTQYF. CDR3 DNA: TGCAGCGTGCGGGGACTTAACACAGATACGCAGTATTTT.

The chain joins TRBV28 to TRBJ2-7, with 9 bases that match TRBD1. The CDR3 extends over 15 amino acids. J lost 2 bases, V lost 10 bases, and 12 bases had no gene match. Germline values: CDR1 MDHEN, CDR2 SYDVKM. CDR3 region: CAIRVLTGGPYEQYF. Here the CDR3 DNA reads TGTGCCATTCGGGTACTGACAGGGGGGCCCTACGAGCAGTACTTC.

This chain uses TRBV7-2 with TRBJ1-5; 10 positions match TRBD1. Germline trimming cut 1 base from V and 6 bases from J; bases unmatched to any gene: 3. The germline V gene has CDR1 SGHTA and CDR2 FQGNSA. This CDR3 is built from 15 residues. The CDR3 loop is CASSLGQGAIQPQHF. DNA of the CDR3: TGTGCCAGCAGCTTAGGACAGGGGGCTATTCAGCCCCAGCATTTT.

This clone has a single count. The genes are TRBV4-1 and TRBJ2-7; D uncertain. Trimming took off 1 base at V and 3 bases at J, with 13 bases between the two ends. Germline V gene lookup returns CDR1 MGHRA and CDR2 YSYEKL. CDR3 length: 15 residues. The CDR3 DNA sequence: TGCGCCAGCAGCCAAGTTTTGTCGCAGGTCTACGAGCAGTACTTC. It specifies CASSQVLSQVYEQYF.

This chain connects TRBV24-1 to TRBJ1-2; TRBD1 is a possible D gene (6 bases). The CDR3 is 14 amino acids. Deletions cut 6 bases from V and 2 bases from J, with 12 bases between. From germline, CDR1 is KGHDR and CDR2 SFDVKD. In DNA, the CDR3 is TGTGCCACCAGTCAAGGGGGAGGGAACTATGGCTACACCTTC. Translating it yields CATSQGGGNYGYTF.

The chain carries TRBV25-1 and TRBJ1-1; possible D gene TRBD1, 5 bases. The CDR3 has 14 residues. Trimming stripped 2 bases from V and 5 bases from J, with 12 bases between. CDR1 and CDR2 from the germline V gene are MGHDK and SYGVNS. CDR3 in DNA: TGTGCCAGCAGTGAACAGGGTATATGGACTGAAGCTTTCTTT. It codes for CASSEQGIWTEAFF.

This sequence joins TRBV15 and TRBJ1-4; D is unclear. Germline V lookup: CDR1 LNHNV, CDR2 YYDKDF (reference sequence). Trimming took 1 base from V and 3 from J, leaving 9 bases between them. This CDR3 has 15 amino acids. As DNA, the CDR3 is TGTGCCACCAGCAGAGGAACAGCTGCTAATGAAAAACTGTTTTTT. This translates into CATSRGTAANEKLFF.

This clone was counted only a few times. The J gene is TRBJ2-7, the V gene TRBV7-2; unclear D gene. V dropped 1 base and J dropped 2 bases, with 6 bases sitting between them. This CDR3 is 13 amino acids long. Germline V gene lookup returns CDR1 SGHTA and CDR2 FQGNSA. The CDR3 DNA sequence: TGTGCCAGCAGCTTAGTAAAGCCCTACGAGCAGTACTTC. It specifies CASSLVKPYEQYF.

This chain joins TRBV7-2 and TRBJ1-2; 7 bases are shared with TRBD1. This CDR3 is 14 amino acids long. V trimming: 5 bases; J trimming: 7 bases; junction bases outside the gene matches: 10. CDR1 and CDR2 (germline): SGHTA, FQGNSA. CDR3 nucleotide sequence: TGTGCCAGCAGCCTGAAGACAGGGCCGCTTGGCTACACCTTC. It specifies CASSLKTGPLGYTF. Together with reference TRBV7-2 and TRBJ1-2, the CDR3 gives the full variable domain: GAGVSQSPSNKVTEKGKDVELRCDPISGHTALYWYRQSLGQGLEFLIYFQGNSAPDKSGLPSDRFSAERTGGSVSTLTIQRTQQEDSAVYLCASSLKTGPLGYTFGSGTRLTVV.

For the CDR3, the DNA is TGTGCCAGCAGCTCTCCGGACAGGCACTACGAGCAGTACTTC. Translation gives CASSSPDRHYEQYF. This rearrangement joins TRBV7-2 to TRBJ2-7, with TRBD1 matching 7 bases. The germline V gene encodes CDR1 SGHTA and CDR2 FQGNSA. The CDR3 has 14 residues. J was trimmed by 3 bases and V by 4 bases; bases with no gene match: 6. The whole variable domain, remainder taken from reference TRBV7-2 and TRBJ2-7, is GAGVSQSPSNKVTEKGKDVELRCDPISGHTALYWYRQSLGQGLEFLIYFQGNSAPDKSGLPSDRFSAERTGGSVSTLTIQRTQQEDSAVYLCASSSPDRHYEQYFGPGTRLTVT.

The J gene is TRBJ2-3, the V gene TRBV5-4, with D maybe TRBD1 (6 bases). Germline V gives CDR1 SGHNT, CDR2 YYREEE (reference sequence). Trimming took off 3 bases at V and 11 bases at J, with 10 bases between the two ends. The CDR3 has 11 amino acids. Here the CDR3 reads CASSSRTVQYF. The CDR3 bases are TGTGCCAGCAGCTCGCGGACAGTGCAGTATTTT.

This chain uses TRBV7-3 with TRBJ2-1; 8 bases are shared with TRBD2. With V trimmed by 11 bases and J by 10 bases, 7 bases remained unmatched. This CDR3 has 11 amino acids. The germline CDR1 and CDR2 sequences are SGHTA and FQGTGA. CDR3 region: CASGGAGEQFF. CDR3 coding DNA: TGTGCCTCCGGGGGGGCCGGCGAGCAGTTCTTC. The whole variable domain, filled in from reference TRBV7-3 and TRBJ2-1, reads GAGVSQTPSNKVTEKGKYVELRCDPISGHTALYWYRQSLGQGPEFLIYFQGTGAADDSGLPNDRFFAVRPEGSVSTLKIQRTERGDSAVYLCASGGAGEQFFGPGTRLTVL.

V and J are TRBV18 and TRBJ2-5; TRBD1 matches 8 bases. Trimming took 0 bases from V and 5 from J; bases not matched to a gene: 5. This CDR3 comprises 15 residues. CDR1 and CDR2 (germline): KGHSH, LQKENI. The DNA for the CDR3 is TGTGCCAGCTCACCACCCGACAGGGGCGAGGAGACCCAGTACTTC. Translating it yields CASSPPDRGEETQYF.